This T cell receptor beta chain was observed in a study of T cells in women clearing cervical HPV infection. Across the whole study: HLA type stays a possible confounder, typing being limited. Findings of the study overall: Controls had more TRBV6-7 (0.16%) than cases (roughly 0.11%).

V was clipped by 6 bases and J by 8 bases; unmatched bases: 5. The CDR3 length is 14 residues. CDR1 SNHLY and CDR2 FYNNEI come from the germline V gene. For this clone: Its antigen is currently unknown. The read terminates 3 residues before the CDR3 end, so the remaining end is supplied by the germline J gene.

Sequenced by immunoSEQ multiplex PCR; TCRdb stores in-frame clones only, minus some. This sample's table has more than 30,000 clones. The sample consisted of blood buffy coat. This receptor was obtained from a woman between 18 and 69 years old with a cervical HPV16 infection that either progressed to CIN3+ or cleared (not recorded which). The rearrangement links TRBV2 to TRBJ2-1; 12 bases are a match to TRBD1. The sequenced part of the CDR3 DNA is TGTGCCAGCAGAGGGACAGGGGGCTGGTATGAG. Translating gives CASRGTGGWYE. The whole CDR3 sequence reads CASRGTGGWYEQFF.